Below are 27 T cell receptor beta chains sequenced from a single sample in a study of early T cells in non-severe SARS-CoV-2 infection. TCRdb re-called the 5' RACE reads through MiXCR, storing one row per CDR3 protein. This sample has approximately 81,000 distinct CDR3 sequences, with 11% to 15% found just once. The sequencing input was whole blood. These receptors were taken from an adult who was a healthcare worker with PCR-confirmed SARS-CoV-2 infection or an uninfected control (not recorded which).

The chain joins TRBV5-1 to TRBJ2-2; 9 nucleotides agree with TRBD1. The CDR3 has 16 residues. The trim removed 3 bases at V and 4 bases at J, leaving 7 bases unmatched. In germline, CDR1 is SGHRS, CDR2 YFSETQ. For the CDR3, the DNA is TGCGCCAGCAGCTCCCTCCGGGACAGGGTCACCGGGGAGCTGTTTTTT. It codes for CASSSLRDRVTGELFF.

This clonotype came up a few times. The chain uses TRBV10-3 and TRBJ2-7; 8 bases align to TRBD1. The germline CDR1 and CDR2 sequences are ENHRY and SYGVKD. The length of the CDR3 is 13 residues. V was pared by 3 bases and J by 5 bases, with 3 bases of the junction left unmatched. The CDR3 is CAISDSGGDEQYF. In DNA, the CDR3 is TGTGCCATCAGTGATTCAGGGGGCGACGAGCAGTACTTC.

This clonotype occurred a few times. The V and J genes are TRBV9 and TRBJ2-7, with D uncertain. The CDR3 contains 14 residues. Trimming cost V 0 bases and J 7 bases, with 14 bases left between them. The germline V gene encodes CDR1 SGDLS and CDR2 YYNGEE. CDR3 sequence reads: CASSVAMGIGEQYF. DNA for the CDR3: TGTGCCAGCAGCGTAGCGATGGGGATCGGGGAGCAGTACTTC.

The table lists this clonotype with a few counts. The CDR3 spells CASSYYPTLSSYEQYF. The CDR3 DNA sequence: TGTGCCAGCAGTTACTACCCGACGCTTAGCTCCTACGAGCAGTACTTC. The gene calls are TRBV6-6 and TRBJ2-7; D gene uncertain. V lost 1 base and J 0 bases, leaving 13 bases between the germline ends. The CDR3 has 16 residues. Germline loops: CDR1 MNHNY, CDR2 SVGAGI (reference sequence).

A few counts support this clonotype. This chain joins TRBV7-8 and TRBJ2-1, with a possible D match to TRBD2 (6 bases). With 5 bases removed from V and 0 bases from J, the gap between germline ends came to 17 bases. This CDR3 has 17 residues. Per germline, CDR1 SGHVS and CDR2 FQNEAQ. The CDR3, as DNA: TGTGCCAGCAGCCCGAGGCGAGCGGGTAGCTCCTACAATGAGCAGTTCTTC. Its protein product is CASSPRRAGSSYNEQFF.

The chain combines TRBV27 with TRBJ1-2; the match to TRBD1 covers 7 bases. The V gene end was trimmed by 3 bases and the J gene end by 4 bases; junction bases not matched to a gene: 2. Germline V lookup: CDR1 MNHEY, CDR2 SMNVEV (reference sequence). This CDR3 has 13 residues. CDR3 region: CASSFGQVYGYTF. CDR3 bases: TGTGCCAGCAGTTTCGGACAGGTCTATGGCTACACCTTC.

V gene TRBV7-9 combines with J gene TRBJ2-7; 9 bases agree with TRBD1. V lost 4 bases, J lost 7 bases, and 11 bases stayed unmatched. The CDR3 extends over 15 amino acids. CDR1 is SEHNR, CDR2 FQNEAQ, per germline (reference sequence). CDR3 in DNA: TGTGCCAGCAGCTCGCTAGGACAGGGGAAGGGGGAGCAGTACTTC. This gives the protein CASSSLGQGKGEQYF.

In DNA form, the CDR3 reads TGTGCCAGCAGTTTGGCCGGGGAGAACACTGAAGCTTTCTTT. Amino acids: CASSLAGENTEAFF. This chain links TRBV27 with TRBJ1-1; D call uncertain. The CDR3 is 14 residues long. In germline, CDR1 is MNHEY, CDR2 SMNVEV (reference sequence). V was cut by 3 bases and J by 1 base, with 9 bases left in between.

This chain joins TRBV10-3 and TRBJ2-3; 9 bases map to TRBD2. The V gene end was trimmed by 4 bases and the J gene end by 2 bases; junction bases not matched to a gene: 4. The germline V gene encodes CDR1 ENHRY and CDR2 SYGVKD. This CDR3 contains 15 residues. The CDR3: CAISVGGGATDTQYF. In DNA, the CDR3 is TGTGCCATCAGTGTTGGCGGGGGGGCCACAGATACGCAGTATTTT.

There are many counts of this clonotype. The chain is built from TRBV6-1 and TRBJ2-7, with D maybe TRBD2 (5 bases). The CDR3 is 14 residues long. Trimming cost V 6 bases and J 2 bases, with 14 bases left between them. Germline V gene sequence: CDR1 MNHNS, CDR2 SASEGT. The CDR3 loop is CASSREPIPYEQYF. The CDR3 DNA is TGTGCCAGCAGCCGGGAACCTATTCCCTACGAGCAGTACTTC.

This clonotype was detected only a few times. This rearrangement joins TRBV29-1 to TRBJ1-1, with D unresolved. From germline, CDR1 is SQVTM and CDR2 ANQGSEA. The V end lost 0 bases, the J end lost 2 bases, and 4 bases lay between the germline ends. This CDR3 is 12 amino acids long. The CDR3 DNA is TGCAGCGTTGAAGACTCAAACACTGAAGCTTTCTTT. Protein: CSVEDSNTEAFF.

This clonotype has just a few counts. This rearrangement joins TRBV7-2 to TRBJ2-7; D call uncertain. The V gene's germline CDR1 is SGHTA and CDR2 FQGNSA. Trimming pared 4 bases from V and 5 bases from J, leaving 18 bases between. This CDR3 is 15 amino acids long. This chain's CDR3 is CASSSRRRSNHEQYF. The CDR3 DNA reads TGTGCCAGCAGCTCCAGACGGAGATCAAATCACGAGCAGTACTTC.

J is TRBJ1-1 and V is TRBV18; D remains ambiguous. The CDR3 contains 17 residues. V lost 0 bases, J lost 1 base, and 15 bases lay in between. The germline V gene encodes CDR1 KGHSH and CDR2 LQKENI. DNA of the CDR3: TGTGCCAGCTCACCACCGGCACGGTATTGGGAGAACACTGAAGCTTTCTTT. Protein: CASSPPARYWENTEAFF. The full variable domain, completed using reference TRBV18 and TRBJ1-1, is NAGVMQNPRHLVRRRGQEARLRCSPMKGHSHVYWYRQLPEEGLKFMVYLQKENIIDESGMPKERFSAEFPKEGPSILRIQQVVRGDSAAYFCASSPPARYWENTEAFFGQGTRLTVV.

At least ten counts were recorded for this clonotype. The chain uses TRBV5-1 and TRBJ1-1; tentatively, D is TRBD1 (5 bases). The CDR3 is made up of 14 amino acids. V lost 4 bases and J lost 1, with 11 bases in between. Per germline, CDR1 SGHRS and CDR2 YFSETQ. CDR3 DNA sequence: TGCGCCAGCAGCGCGGGAGGGGCGAACACTGAAGCTTTCTTT. Translation: CASSAGGANTEAFF.

This clonotype appeared many times. V gene TRBV6-5 combines with J gene TRBJ1-2, with D tentatively TRBD1 (5 bases). The germline CDR1 and CDR2 sequences are MNHEY and SVGAGI. Trimming left V 6 bases short and J 8 bases short, with 13 bases between. The CDR3 spans 12 residues. Written as DNA, the CDR3 is TGTGCCAGCAGCTGGGACGGCCGGGGCTACACCTTC. This gives the protein CASSWDGRGYTF.

The chain is built from TRBV5-1 and TRBJ2-5; 7 nucleotides align to TRBD1. The germline CDR1 and CDR2 sequences are SGHRS and YFSETQ. J was trimmed by 2 bases and V by 6 bases; bases with no gene match: 4. This CDR3 has 13 residues. CDR3 coding DNA: TGCGCCAGCACCCGGGACAGACAAGAGACCCAGTACTTC. Protein sequence: CASTRDRQETQYF.

The rearrangement joins TRBV12-5 to TRBJ1-2; a weak D match, TRBD1 (5 bases). V was clipped by 5 bases and J by 8 bases, with 15 bases between them. Germline values: CDR1 LGHNT, CDR2 FRNRAP. This CDR3 has 13 amino acids. The CDR3 protein is CASGPGGRKGYTF. CDR3 DNA: TGTGCTAGTGGTCCGGGGGGACGGAAAGGCTACACCTTC.

This clonotype showed up many times. The junction does not match germline at one end; this may be a read error. The chain joins TRBV2 to TRBJ2-4; 8 bases are shared with TRBD1. The CDR3 covers 11 residues. From germline, CDR1 is SNHLY and CDR2 FYNNEI. The CDR3 region is CASSARQGSGF. The CDR3 DNA sequence: TGTGCCAGCAGTGCACGACAGGGGAGTGGGTTC.

With regard to this clonotype: The junction shows a germline mismatch at one end, possibly a read error. The V and J genes are TRBV29-1 and TRBJ2-5, with D maybe TRBD1 (5 bases). There are 13 residues in the CDR3. CDR1 is SQVTM, CDR2 ANQGSEA, per germline. This chain's CDR3 is CSVEDRNQETQYF. In DNA, the CDR3 is TGCAGCGTCGAAGACAGAAACCAAGAGACCCAGTACTTC.

The sample holds many counts of this clonotype. V is TRBV5-1 and J is TRBJ1-6; tentative D call: TRBD1 (6 bases). V lost 4 bases to trimming and J lost 5 bases, with 13 bases between them. The CDR3 runs to 15 residues. CDR1 is SGHRS and CDR2 is YFSETQ in the germline V gene. The CDR3 nucleotides are TGCGCCAGCAGCCCGCAGGGGCTGGATAATTCACCCCTCCACTTT. Translated, it gives CASSPQGLDNSPLHF.

This chain links TRBV3-1 with TRBJ1-2; no reliable D call. In germline, CDR1 is LGHDT, CDR2 YNNKEL (reference sequence). The CDR3 runs to 11 residues. V was shortened by 5 bases and J by 8 bases, with 9 bases between the two germline ends. This CDR3 reads CASSSTGGYTF. CDR3 nucleotides: TGTGCCAGCAGCTCCACGGGCGGCTACACCTTC.

This clonotype was picked up many times. The rearrangement joins TRBV14 to TRBJ1-1; no reliable D call. Germline assignment: CDR1 SGHDN and CDR2 FVKESK. The CDR3 runs to 13 residues. The V and J ends lost 5 bases and 1 base respectively, with 8 bases between them. DNA of the CDR3: TGTGCCAGCAGCGAAGCCTGGAACACTGAAGCTTTCTTT. Its protein product is CASSEAWNTEAFF.

This clonotype was counted many times. J is TRBJ2-3 and V is TRBV20-1; D uncertain. Trimming took 7 bases from V and 5 from J, leaving 10 bases between them. Germline CDR1 DFQATT, CDR2 SNEGSKA (reference sequence). The length of the CDR3 is 11 residues. CDR3 loop: CSVEDRDTQYF. DNA of the CDR3: TGCAGTGTCGAGGACCGAGATACGCAGTATTTT.

Regarding this clonotype: This may come from a read error, since a much larger clone is one base off. A read error is likely, as this CDR3 ends without the conserved phenylalanine or tryptophan. The V call is TRBV5-1, the J call TRBJ2-5, with 7 bases aligning to TRBD1. Looked up from germline, CDR1 is SGHRS and CDR2 is YFSETQ. Trimming removed 0 bases from V and 1 base from J; junction bases left unmatched: 3. CDR3 size: 15 residues. The CDR3 DNA follows: TGCGCCAGCAGCTTGGGTAGGGGGCCCCAAGAGACCCAGTACCTC. Amino acids: CASSLGRGPQETQYL.

This clonotype came up many times. The V call is TRBV7-6, the J call TRBJ2-5; D gene uncertain. The V gene lost 5 bases and the J gene lost 3 bases, with 13 bases spanning the gap. From germline, CDR1 is SGHVS and CDR2 FNYEAQ. The CDR3 loop spans 14 amino acids. This chain's CDR3 is CASSLSGGKETQYF. CDR3 DNA sequence: TGTGCCAGCAGCCTTTCGGGCGGAAAAGAGACCCAGTACTTC.

The V gene is TRBV6-2 or TRBV6-3, the J gene TRBJ2-1; maybe TRBD2 (6 bases). Trimming took off 5 bases at V and 2 bases at J, with 19 bases between the two ends. CDR3 length: 17 residues. Germline CDR1 reads MNHEY; CDR2 reads SVGEGT. CDR3 bases: TGTGCCAGCAGTGTCTGGGGGACGGGAGAGCCCTACAATGAGCAGTTCTTC. It codes for CASSVWGTGEPYNEQFF.

V and J are TRBV7-2 and TRBJ1-3; TRBD1 might be the D (5 bases). Germline V gene lookup returns CDR1 SGHTA and CDR2 FQGNSA. Trimming took off 4 bases at V and 0 bases at J, with 10 bases between the two ends. The CDR3 covers 15 residues. For the CDR3, the DNA is TGTGCCAGCAGCTACAGGACTACCTCTGGAAACACCATATATTTT. It codes for CASSYRTTSGNTIYF.